Below are 18 T cell receptor beta chains sequenced from a single sample in a study of OX40 agonist ivuxolimab in advanced cancers. Sequencing was performed with immunoSEQ multiplex PCR; in TCRdb, only in-frame clones are kept and a portion is missing. The top ten hold 2.5% to 3% of the sample, which has about 64,000 clones, about nine tenths seen once. Sequenced material: CD4+ or CD8+ T cells sorted from blood, taken in a trial of the OX40 agonist ivuxolimab. These receptors came from an adult with an advanced solid tumor such as melanoma, head and neck, liver or kidney cancer.

This chain joins TRBV2 and TRBJ2-1; 12 bases are a match to TRBD2. The V gene end was trimmed by 6 bases and the J gene end by 5 bases; junction bases not matched to a gene: 8. This CDR3 has 16 residues. The germline V gene has CDR1 SNHLY and CDR2 FYNNEI. CDR3 in amino acids: CASRATSGSLHNEQFF. The CDR3 DNA is TGTGCCAGCAGGGCGACTAGCGGGAGTCTCCACAATGAGCAGTTCTTC.

This chain links TRBV21-1 with TRBJ2-5; the listed D gene, TRBD2, was not tested against the DNA. TRBV21-1 is given as a pseudogene. The CDR3 is made up of 20 amino acids. CDR3 sequence reads: CASSKVTGGTSGRAAETQYF. CDR3 sequence (DNA): TGTGCCAGCAGCAAAGTTACAGGAGGGACTAGCGGGAGGGCCGCCGAGACCCAGTACTTC.

By frequency in the sample, this clone is medium-sized. The same CDR3 is also encoded by other DNA sequences in this sample. The rearrangement joins TRBV6-5 to TRBJ1-1, with D unclear. This CDR3 is built from 13 residues. The ends were cut back, 0 bases at V and 1 base at J, with 3 bases in the middle. From germline, CDR1 is MNHEY and CDR2 SVGAGI. CDR3 sequence: CASSYSRNTEAFF. Here the CDR3 DNA reads TGTGCCAGCAGTTACTCAAGGAACACTGAAGCTTTCTTT.

The chain carries TRBV6-6 and TRBJ1-3, with D unclear. Germline CDR1 and CDR2: MNHNY and SVGAGI (reference sequence). The length of the CDR3 is 15 residues. V gave up 6 bases and J gave up 4 bases, with 16 bases separating them. This CDR3 is CASSLQQGSGNTIYF. In DNA, the CDR3 is TGTGCCAGCAGCCTACAACAAGGCTCGGGAAACACCATATATTTT.

CDR3 sequence (DNA): TGTGCCAGCTCACCACCGACGGGGGGGATTTCCTACGAGCAGTACTTC. Its protein product is CASSPPTGGISYEQYF. The chain links TRBV18 to TRBJ2-7; 8 bases match TRBD2. The CDR3 spans 16 residues. Trimming cost V 0 bases and J 1 base; bases outside gene matches: 5. The V gene's germline CDR1 is KGHSH and CDR2 LQKENI. Drawing the rest from reference TRBV18 and TRBJ2-7, the complete variable domain is NAGVMQNPRHLVRRRGQEARLRCSPMKGHSHVYWYRQLPEEGLKFMVYLQKENIIDESGMPKERFSAEFPKEGPSILRIQQVVRGDSAAYFCASSPPTGGISYEQYFGPGTRLTVT.

The genes are TRBV30 and TRBJ2-7; 10 bases agree with TRBD1. Germline V lookup: CDR1 GTSNPN, CDR2 SVGIG (reference sequence). CDR3 size: 12 residues. The junction had 2 bases not matched to a gene; V was cut back by 5 bases and J by 4 bases. In DNA, the CDR3 is TGTGCCTGGGACAGGGGGCCATACGAGCAGTACTTC. The encoded protein is CAWDRGPYEQYF. The full variable domain, completed using reference TRBV30 and TRBJ2-7, is SQTIHQWPATLVQPVGSPLSLECTVEGTSNPNLYWYRQAAGRGLQLLFYSVGIGQISSEVPQNLSASRPQDRQFILSSKKLLLSDSGFYLCAWDRGPYEQYFGPGTRLTVT.

The chain joins TRBV19 to TRBJ1-2; a weak D match, TRBD1 (6 bases). The CDR3 has 14 residues. Germline CDR1 and CDR2: LNHDA and SQIVND (reference sequence). Deletions cut 5 bases from V and 8 bases from J, with 18 bases between. DNA of the CDR3: TGTGCCAGTAGTTTCCGGGACACTCGTCAGGGCTACACCTTC. This gives the protein CASSFRDTRQGYTF.

V usage is TRBV27 and J usage is TRBJ1-2, with a tentative D call TRBD1 (5 bases). There are 14 residues in the CDR3. Trimming left V 7 bases short and J 7 bases short, with 19 bases between. Per germline, CDR1 MNHEY and CDR2 SMNVEV (reference sequence). CDR3 nucleotides: TGTGCCAGCACCGTGAGATTCGGGGCGGCTGGCTACACCTTC. It translates to CASTVRFGAAGYTF.

This clone has more than one count but fewer than ten. Other DNA sequences from this sample encode an identical CDR3 as well. The chain combines TRBV19 with TRBJ1-2, with TRBD1 matching 8 bases. Germline V CDR1 and CDR2: LNHDA, SQIVND (reference sequence). J lost 7 bases, V lost 0 bases, and 1 base had no gene match. The CDR3 totals 13 residues. The CDR3 loop is CASSIDRGLGYTF. The CDR3 DNA reads as TGTGCCAGTAGTATAGACAGGGGGCTTGGCTACACCTTC.

The chain couples TRBV27 to TRBJ2-7; D is undetermined. The germline V gene has CDR1 MNHEY and CDR2 SMNVEV (reference sequence). The CDR3 contains 16 residues. V gave up 5 bases and J gave up 5 bases, with 22 bases separating them. The CDR3 DNA follows: TGTGCCAGCAGTCCCTATAAAGACCTGATAATTAACGAGCAGTACTTC. It yields the protein CASSPYKDLIINEQYF.

This chain joins TRBV27 and TRBJ2-6; D unresolved. The CDR3 is 15 amino acids. V was pared by 8 bases and J by 0 bases, with 11 bases between. Germline CDR1 reads MNHEY; CDR2 reads SMNVEV (reference sequence). CDR3 residues: CASSPWNSGANVLTF. Here the CDR3 DNA reads TGTGCCAGCTCCCCGTGGAACTCTGGGGCCAACGTCCTGACTTTC.

The V gene is TRBV7-9, the J gene TRBJ1-1, with TRBD1 as a possible D gene (6 bases). CDR3 size: 13 residues. Trimming removed 7 bases from V and 3 bases from J, with 12 bases in between. Germline V CDR1 and CDR2: SEHNR, FQNEAQ (reference sequence). In DNA, the CDR3 is TGTGCCAGCAAAACAGGGTTGGACACTGAAGCTTTCTTT. Its translation: CASKTGLDTEAFF.

The V call is TRBV7-2, the J call TRBJ2-7; perhaps TRBD2 as D (5 bases). Germline loops: CDR1 SGHTA, CDR2 FQGNSA. Deletions cut 0 bases from V and 2 bases from J, with 11 bases between. This CDR3 has 15 amino acids. The CDR3 nucleotides are TGTGCCAGCAGCTTAGCCACAGCGGCCCCCTACGAGCAGTACTTC. Residues: CASSLATAAPYEQYF.

This clone appeared a single time. The rearrangement links TRBV5-1 to TRBJ2-7; D remains unclear. Germline CDR1 reads SGHRS; CDR2 reads YFSETQ. The CDR3 spans 14 residues. Trimming removed 4 bases from V and 4 bases from J, with 15 bases in between. The CDR3 DNA follows: TGCGCCAGCAGCCCTAGTGGTTTCGAGTACGAGCAGTACTTC. It specifies CASSPSGFEYEQYF.

In this sample, this clone turned up a few times. The chain links TRBV6-1 to TRBJ2-2; a weak D match, TRBD1 (5 bases). Per germline, CDR1 MNHNS and CDR2 SASEGT. There are 13 residues in the CDR3. The V end was cut by 8 bases, the J end by 5 bases, with 12 bases between. CDR3 coding DNA: TGTGCCAGCGGGGCCGGGCAGACCGGGGAGCTGTTTTTT. Translating gives CASGAGQTGELFF.

The J gene is TRBJ2-5, the V gene TRBV4-1, with D perhaps TRBD1 (6 bases). V shed 4 bases and J shed 2 bases, with 8 bases lying between them. CDR3 size: 13 residues. Per germline, CDR1 MGHRA and CDR2 YSYEKL. CDR3 loop: CASSRQGQETQYF. For the CDR3, the DNA is TGCGCCAGCAGCCGGCAGGGGCAAGAGACCCAGTACTTC.

The chain recombines TRBV18 with TRBJ2-3; 7 bases match TRBD1. The V and J ends lost 0 bases and 3 bases, in that order; junction bases with no gene match: 6. Germline V CDR1 and CDR2: KGHSH, LQKENI. The CDR3 has 16 residues. As DNA, the CDR3 is TGTGCCAGCTCACCACCGAGAGACAGGGAAACAGATACGCAGTATTTT. Amino acids: CASSPPRDRETDTQYF.

V usage is TRBV7-9 and J usage is TRBJ2-1; 11 positions agree with TRBD2. The CDR3 loop spans 17 amino acids. The germline V gene encodes CDR1 SEHNR and CDR2 FQNEAQ (reference sequence). Trimming took 2 bases from V and 8 from J; bases not matched to a gene: 11. CDR3 DNA sequence: TGTGCCAGCAGCTTAAAATATACTAGCGGGAGTTTCGATGAGCAGTTCTTC. It is translated as CASSLKYTSGSFDEQFF.